Here is one TCR beta chain with its context. This record belongs to a study of control samples from healthy donors and cancer patients. Sequencing was performed with immunoSEQ multiplex PCR; in TCRdb, only in-frame clones are kept and a portion is missing. The sample includes around 250,000 clones, 82% of them seen just once. The sequenced sample consisted of PBMCs. This TCR was recovered from a woman aged 60-75 years with lung cancer.

This chain's CDR3 is CATSREMGGYNEQFF. In nucleotides, the CDR3 is TGTGCCACCAGCAGAGAAATGGGTGGGTACAATGAGCAGTTCTTC. V gene TRBV15 combines with J gene TRBJ2-1, with D unclear. Looked up from germline, CDR1 is LNHNV and CDR2 is YYDKDF (reference sequence). The CDR3 is 15 amino acids. Trimming removed 0 bases from V and 4 bases from J, with 10 bases in between.